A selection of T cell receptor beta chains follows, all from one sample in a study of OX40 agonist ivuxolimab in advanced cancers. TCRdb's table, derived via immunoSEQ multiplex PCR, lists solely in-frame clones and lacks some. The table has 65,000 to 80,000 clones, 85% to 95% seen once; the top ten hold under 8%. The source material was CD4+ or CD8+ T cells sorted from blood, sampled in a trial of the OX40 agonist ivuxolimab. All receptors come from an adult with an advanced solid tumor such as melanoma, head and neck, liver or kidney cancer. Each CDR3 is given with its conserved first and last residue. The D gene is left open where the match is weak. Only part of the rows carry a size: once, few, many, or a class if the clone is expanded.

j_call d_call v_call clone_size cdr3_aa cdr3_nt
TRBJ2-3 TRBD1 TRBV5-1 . CASSLDRGWTDTQYF TGCGCCAGCAGCTTGGACAGGGGATGGACAGATACGCAGTATTTT
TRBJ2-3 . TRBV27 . CASSFSRTDTQYF TGTGCCAGCAGTTTCTCTCGCACAGATACGCAGTATTTT
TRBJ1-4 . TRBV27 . CASSFGEKLFF TGTGCCAGCAGTTTCGGAGAAAAACTGTTTTTT
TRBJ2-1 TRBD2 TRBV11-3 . CASSPLAGERDEQFF TGTGCCAGCAGCCCTCTAGCGGGAGAAAGAGATGAGCAGTTCTTC
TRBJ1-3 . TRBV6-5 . CASSSGSGNTIYF TGTGCCAGCAGTTCCGGGTCTGGAAACACCATATATTTT
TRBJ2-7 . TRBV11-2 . CASSSSRGLYEQYF TGTGCCAGCAGTTCCTCCAGGGGACTCTACGAGCAGTACTTC
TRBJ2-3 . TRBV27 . CASSSRPGADTQYF TGTGCCAGCAGTTCGAGGCCGGGGGCAGATACGCAGTATTTT
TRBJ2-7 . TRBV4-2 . CASSRTGDEQYF TGTGCCAGCAGCCGGACGGGAGACGAGCAGTACTTC
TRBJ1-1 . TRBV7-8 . CASRRIQANTEAFF TGTGCCAGCAGACGTATCCAGGCAAACACTGAAGCTTTCTTT
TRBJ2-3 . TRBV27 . CASSLLGTDTQYF TGTGCCAGCAGTTTGCTTGGCACAGATACGCAGTATTTT
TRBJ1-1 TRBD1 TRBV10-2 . CASSEGRQGKNTEAFF TGCGCCAGCAGTGAAGGCCGACAGGGGAAGAACACTGAAGCTTTCTTT
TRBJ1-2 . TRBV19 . CASSIGGAGHGYTF TGTGCCAGTAGTATCGGGGGGGCAGGCCATGGCTACACCTTC
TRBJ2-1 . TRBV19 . CASSISHNEQFF TGTGCCAGTAGTATAAGTCACAATGAGCAGTTCTTC
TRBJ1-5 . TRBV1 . CTSSQDFGQPQHF TGCACCAGCAGCCAAGATTTCGGTCAGCCCCAGCATTTT
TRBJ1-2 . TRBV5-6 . CASSLAVSLDRTGYGYTF TGTGCCAGCAGCTTGGCAGTAAGTCTCGACCGAACAGGATATGGCTACACCTTC
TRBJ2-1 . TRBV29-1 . CSVNGVENSYNEQFF TGCAGCGTTAACGGGGTAGAGAACTCCTACAATGAGCAGTTCTTC
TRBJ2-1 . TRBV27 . CASSLLPNLQGVEQFF TGTGCCAGCAGTTTATTGCCCAACCTGCAGGGCGTCGAGCAGTTCTTC
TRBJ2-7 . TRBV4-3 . CASSQTDSRYEQYF TGCGCCAGCAGCCAAACCGACAGCCGCTACGAGCAGTACTTC
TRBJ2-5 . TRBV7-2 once CASSLESQGGTQYF TGTGCCAGCAGCTTAGAATCGCAGGGAGGGACCCAGTACTTC
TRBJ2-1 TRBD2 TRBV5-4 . CASSLPSGSPDEQFF TGTGCCAGCAGCTTGCCCAGCGGGAGCCCCGATGAGCAGTTCTTC
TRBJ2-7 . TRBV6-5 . CASSFRGVNEQYF TGTGCCAGCAGTTTCCGGGGAGTCAACGAGCAGTACTTC
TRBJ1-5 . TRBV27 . CASSWTNNQPQHF TGTGCCAGCAGTTGGACAAACAATCAGCCCCAGCATTTT
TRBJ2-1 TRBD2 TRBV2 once CASSESPIAGADEQFF TGTGCCAGCAGTGAAAGCCCGATAGCGGGAGCGGATGAGCAGTTCTTC
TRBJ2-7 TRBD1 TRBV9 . CASSASTGSSYEQYF TGTGCCAGCAGCGCATCGACAGGGAGCTCCTACGAGCAGTACTTC
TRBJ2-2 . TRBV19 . CASRVGFQVAGELFF TGTGCCAGTAGAGTGGGCTTCCAAGTTGCCGGGGAGCTGTTTTTT
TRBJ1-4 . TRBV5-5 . CASSLAREGGKLFF TGTGCCAGCAGCTTGGCCAGGGAAGGGGGAAAACTGTTTTTT
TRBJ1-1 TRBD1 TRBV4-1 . CASSHTRDREAEAFF TGCGCCAGCAGCCACACCCGAGACAGGGAGGCTGAAGCTTTCTTT
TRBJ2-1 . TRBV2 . CASSERGFQFF TGTGCCAGCAGTGAACGGGGGTTTCAGTTCTTC
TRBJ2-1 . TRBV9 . CANSGLSSENSYNEQFF TGTGCCAACAGCGGCCTCTCGAGCGAGAACTCCTACAATGAGCAGTTCTTC
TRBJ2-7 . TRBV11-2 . CASSPYRWGGYEQYF TGTGCCAGCAGCCCCTACCGGTGGGGCGGTTACGAGCAGTACTTC
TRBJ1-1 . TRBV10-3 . CAISPGQANTEAFF TGTGCCATCAGCCCCGGCCAGGCGAACACTGAAGCTTTCTTT
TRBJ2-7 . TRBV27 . CASSWGLTYEQYF TGTGCCAGCAGTTGGGGTCTTACCTACGAGCAGTACTTC
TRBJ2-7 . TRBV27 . CASSPGPTYEQYF TGTGCCAGCAGCCCGGGACCTACTTACGAGCAGTACTTC
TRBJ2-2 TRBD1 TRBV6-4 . CASSDGQGSGELFF TGTGCCAGCAGTGACGGACAGGGGTCGGGGGAGCTGTTTTTT
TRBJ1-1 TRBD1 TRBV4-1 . CASSHGQEYTEAFF TGCGCCAGCAGCCACGGACAGGAGTACACTGAAGCTTTCTTT
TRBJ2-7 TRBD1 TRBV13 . CASTHSGQGAEQYF TGTGCCAGCACCCACTCGGGACAGGGGGCCGAGCAGTACTTC
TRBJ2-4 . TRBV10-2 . CASSESGPQYF TGCGCCAGCAGTGAGTCGGGACCCCAGTACTTC
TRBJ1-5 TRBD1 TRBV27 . CASSSQGVSNQPQHF TGTGCCAGCAGTTCACAGGGGGTGAGCAATCAGCCCCAGCATTTT
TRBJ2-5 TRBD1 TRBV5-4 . CASSRGQGKETQYF TGTGCCAGCAGCCGGGGACAGGGAAAAGAGACCCAGTACTTC
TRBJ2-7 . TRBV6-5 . CASISEVGYEQYF TGTGCCAGCATTTCTGAGGTGGGCTACGAGCAGTACTTC
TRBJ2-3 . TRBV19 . CASSPMGPSSGTDTQYF TGTGCCAGTAGTCCGATGGGACCGTCAAGTGGCACAGATACGCAGTATTTT
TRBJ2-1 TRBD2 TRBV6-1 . CASSDMSGRDEQFF TGTGCCAGCAGTGACATGAGCGGGAGGGACGAGCAGTTCTTC
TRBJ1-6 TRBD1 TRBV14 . CASSVGQGVWSPLHF TGTGCCAGCAGCGTGGGACAGGGGGTTTGGTCACCCCTCCACTTT
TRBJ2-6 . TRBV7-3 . CASSLGTGANVLTF TGTGCCAGCAGCTTAGGAACAGGGGCCAACGTCCTGACTTTC